Listed below are T cell receptor beta chains from one sample, sequenced in a study of technical replicates of blood from a few donors. Sequencing used immunoSEQ multiplex PCR; TCRdb keeps in-frame clones, though not all of them. The profile shows 60,000 to 65,000 clones, approximately 86% of them singletons. Material: PBMCs. The receptor source for this set is a human donor in good health. Some clones in this sample may be carry-over from other donors' samples. The CDR3 runs from the conserved cysteine through the conserved F or W. Fields, in order: D gene, clone size, V gene, J gene, CDR3 length, CDR3 DNA, CDR3 protein. The D gene is left open where the match is weak. Rows give clone size only sometimes, using once, few, many, or a class for an expanded clone.

>.|.|TRBV5-4|TRBJ2-2|14
TGTGCCAGCAGCTTTGGAGGTCAGACCGGGGAGCTGTTTTTT
CASSFGGQTGELFF
>.|.|TRBV7-9|TRBJ1-6|12
TGTGCCAGCAGCTTACCGAATTCACCCCTCCACTTT
CASSLPNSPLHF
>TRBD2|.|TRBV7-9|TRBJ2-1|16
TGTGCCAGCAGCTTAGGGGCTAGCGGGGCTTACAATGAGCAGTTCTTC
CASSLGASGAYNEQFF
>.|few|TRBV19|TRBJ1-1|15
TGTGCCAGTAGTATACAGGGACTTGCCCTCACTGAAGCTTTCTTT
CASSIQGLALTEAFF
>TRBD1|.|TRBV9|TRBJ1-1|15
TGTGCCAGCAGCCCGGGGACAGGGGAAAGGGCTGAAGCTTTCTTT
CASSPGTGERAEAFF
>.|.|TRBV15|TRBJ2-1|18
TGTGCCACCAGCAGAGATCGCCAGCGGGCTATATACTACAATGAGCAGTTCTTC
CATSRDRQRAIYYNEQFF
>.|.|TRBV30|TRBJ1-1|13
TGTGCCTGGAAGGGACATAGGGACACTGAAGCTTTCTTT
CAWKGHRDTEAFF
>TRBD1|.|TRBV19|TRBJ2-1|15
TGTGCCAGCCGGACGACAGGGGGCTTCTACAATGAGCAGTTCTTC
CASRTTGGFYNEQFF
>.|few|TRBV29-1|TRBJ2-7|14
TGCAGCGTTGAAGGGCAGGGGTTCCCCTACGAGCAGTACTTC
CSVEGQGFPYEQYF
>TRBD2|.|TRBV7-9|TRBJ2-5|15
TGTGCCAGCAGTTCCGGGACTAGCGGCCAAGAGACCCAGTACTTC
CASSSGTSGQETQYF
>TRBD1|few|TRBV2|TRBJ1-6|15
TGTGCCAGCAGTGAGGTGGGACAGGGGGTTTCACCCCTCCACTTT
CASSEVGQGVSPLHF
>.|medium-sized|TRBV7-9|TRBJ1-3|12
TGTGCCAGCAGGAAACGGGTAAACACCATATATTTT
CASRKRVNTIYF
>.|.|TRBV7-3|TRBJ2-3|15
TGTGCCAGCAGCTTGGGCCCGGGACTCGAGGGCGTGCAGTATTTT
CASSLGPGLEGVQYF
>TRBD1|.|TRBV30|TRBJ1-2|13
TGTGCCTGGACATTGCACAGGGGCTATGGCTACACCTTC
CAWTLHRGYGYTF
>.|.|TRBV6-1|TRBJ1-5|16
TGTGCCAGCAGTGAAGCGGTCGGCAGGGTGGAGCAGCCCCAGCATTTT
CASSEAVGRVEQPQHF
>.|.|TRBV20-1|TRBJ1-2|11
TGCAGTGCCCAAGGGGATGGTGGCTACACCTTC
CSAQGDGGYTF
>.|.|TRBV6-5|TRBJ1-2|14
TGTGCCAGCAGTTACCGAAGGCGGATCTATGGCTACACCTTC
CASSYRRRIYGYTF
>.|.|TRBV6-6|TRBJ1-4|14
TGTGCCAGCAGCCCCGGGGTGAGGAAAGAAAAACTGTTTTTT
CASSPGVRKEKLFF
>.|.|TRBV5-6|TRBJ1-6|15
TGTGCCAGCAGCTTGGGGACAGCCGACTATTCACCCCTCCACTTT
CASSLGTADYSPLHF
>TRBD1|.|TRBV5-1|TRBJ1-1|14
TGCGCCAGCAGCTCGGGACAGGGGCACACTGAAGCTTTCTTT
CASSSGQGHTEAFF
>.|.|TRBV6-5|TRBJ2-5|13
TGTGCCAGCAGTAAAAGCAACCAAGAGACCCAGTACTTC
CASSKSNQETQYF
>.|.|TRBV7-9|TRBJ1-3|14
TGTGCCAGCAATGAGGGCGCTGAAAGAAACACCATATATTTT
CASNEGAERNTIYF
>.|.|TRBV9|TRBJ2-3|19
TGTGCCAGCAGCGTAGTTGATGGGGTTAGCGGTAGAAAAACAGATACGCAGTATTTT
CASSVVDGVSGRKTDTQYF
>TRBD2|.|TRBV19|TRBJ2-7|16
TGTGCCAGTAGTTTGAGACTAGCGGGAGCGGGATACGAGCAGTACTTC
CASSLRLAGAGYEQYF
>TRBD1|.|TRBV2|TRBJ1-2|14
TGTGCCAGCAGCGACGATGGGACAGGGGTCGGCTACACCTTC
CASSDDGTGVGYTF
>TRBD1|.|TRBV7-6|TRBJ1-1|15
TGTGCCAGCAGCCCCGGACAGGGGAGGAACACTGAAGCTTTCTTT
CASSPGQGRNTEAFF
>TRBD1|few|TRBV2|TRBJ1-6|15
TGTGCCAGCAGTGGTGGACAGGCGAATAATTCACCCCTCCACTTT
CASSGGQANNSPLHF
>TRBD2|.|TRBV27|TRBJ2-7|15
TGTGCCAGCAGTTTATCTCCTAGCGGAATAGGCGAGCAGTACTTC
CASSLSPSGIGEQYF
>.|.|TRBV18|TRBJ2-7|14
TGTGCCAGCTCACCGGAGAGAGGGTCCTACGAGCAGTACTTC
CASSPERGSYEQYF
>.|.|TRBV21-1|TRBJ2-1|17
TGTGCCAGCAGCAAAGACCCCCTGACAGGGTTATACAATGAGCAGTTCTTC
CASSKDPLTGLYNEQFF
>TRBD2|.|TRBV7-2|TRBJ2-3|15
TGTGCCAGCAGCTTAGCGGCGGGAGGTGCAGATACGCAGTATTTT
CASSLAAGGADTQYF
>.|.|TRBV19|TRBJ1-2|14
TGTGCCAGTAGTACAACAGGGTCGGACTATGGCTACACCTTC
CASSTTGSDYGYTF
>.|.|TRBV5-1|TRBJ2-1|15
TGCGCCAGCAGCTTGCAAATGGCAGGGTGGAATGAGCAGTTCTTC
CASSLQMAGWNEQFF
>.|.|TRBV21-1|TRBJ2-1|15
TGTGCCAGCAGCGGGGGCAGCCAATACTACAATGAGCAGTTCTTC
CASSGGSQYYNEQFF
>TRBD2|.|TRBV5-1|TRBJ2-3|15
TGCGCCAGCTACCCTAGCGGGGCAAGCACAGATACGCAGTATTTT
CASYPSGASTDTQYF
>.|once|TRBV5-4|TRBJ2-7|12
TGTGCCAGCAGCTCGAGCTCCTACGAGCAGTACTTC
CASSSSSYEQYF
>.|.|TRBV6-5|TRBJ2-6|14
TGTGCCAGCAGTTACTCCCTAGGGGCCAACGTCCTGACTTTC
CASSYSLGANVLTF
>.|.|TRBV11-3|TRBJ2-2|16
TGTGCCAGCAGCTTAGAGGGCAGTCTTGGCACCGGGGAGCTGTTTTTT
CASSLEGSLGTGELFF
>.|.|TRBV25-1|TRBJ2-5|15
TGTGCCAGCACCCCTAGGGGGACCTCAAAAGAGACCCAGTACTTC
CASTPRGTSKETQYF
>.|.|TRBV7-2|TRBJ2-7|14
TGTGCCAGCAGCTTCGCCGGGGGAACCTACGAGCAGTACTTC
CASSFAGGTYEQYF
>.|once|TRBV6-1|TRBJ2-7|12
TGTGCCAGCAAGTACCAACTATCCGAGCAGTACTTC
CASKYQLSEQYF
>.|.|TRBV10-3|TRBJ2-1|13
TGTGCCATCAGTGACCCGGTTGCTCATGAGCAGTTCTTC
CAISDPVAHEQFF
>.|.|TRBV4-1|TRBJ1-2|15
TGCGCCAGCAGCCAAGATTGGGGGCTAGGCTATGGCTACACCTTC
CASSQDWGLGYGYTF
>TRBD2|once|TRBV18|TRBJ2-2|17
TGTGCCAGCTCACCTTTTTCTAGCGGGGCGAACACCGGGGAGCTGTTTTTT
CASSPFSSGANTGELFF
>TRBD2|.|TRBV6-5|TRBJ2-2|16
TGTGCCAGCAGTTACTCTGTAGCGGGAGCTTACGGGGAGCTGTTTTTT
CASSYSVAGAYGELFF